This TCR beta chain was recovered during a study of blood T cell repertoires in COVID-19. Libraries were prepared by immunoSEQ multiplex PCR; TCRdb keeps only in-frame clonotypes and omits some of them. Seen here are fewer than 350,000 clones, approximately 86% observed once, and the top ten hold roughly 4.2%. Per the germline V gene, CDR1 is SNHLY and CDR2 is FYNNEI. Trimming pared 6 bases from V and 7 bases from J, leaving 15 bases between. The CDR3 sequence is 13 residues long. The sequence derives from a woman between 35 and 50 years old with acute COVID-19. The sample taken for sequencing was PBMCs or T cells enriched from blood (not recorded which). The chain combines TRBV2 with TRBJ1-2; D unclear. The CDR3 sequence is CASSPFIEGGYTF. For the CDR3, the DNA is TGTGCCAGCAGCCCTTTTATCGAGGGTGGCTACACCTTC. The full variable domain, its missing parts supplied by reference TRBV2 and TRBJ1-2, is EPEVTQTPSHQVTQMGQEVILRCVPISNHLYFYWYRQILGQKVEFLVSFYNNEISEKSEIFDDQFSVERPDGSNFTLKIRSTKLEDSAMYFCASSPFIEGGYTFGSGTRLTVV.